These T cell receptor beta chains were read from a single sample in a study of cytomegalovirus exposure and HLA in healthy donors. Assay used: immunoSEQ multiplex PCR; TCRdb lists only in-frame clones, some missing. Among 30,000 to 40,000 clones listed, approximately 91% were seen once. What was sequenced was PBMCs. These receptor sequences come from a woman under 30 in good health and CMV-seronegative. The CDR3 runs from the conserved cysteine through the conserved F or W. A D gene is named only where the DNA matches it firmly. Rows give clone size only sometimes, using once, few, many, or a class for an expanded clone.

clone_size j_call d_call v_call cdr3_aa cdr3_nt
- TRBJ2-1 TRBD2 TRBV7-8 CASSLIGASGSEGDYNEQFF TGTGCCAGCAGCTTAATCGGTGCTAGCGGGAGTGAGGGGGACTACAATGAGCAGTTCTTC
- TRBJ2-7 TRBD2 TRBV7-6 CASSSPRTSGSYEQYF TGTGCCAGCAGCTCCCCTAGGACTAGCGGGAGTTACGAGCAGTACTTC
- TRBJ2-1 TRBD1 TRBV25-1 CASSDPLGQGAYNEQFF TGTGCCAGCAGTGACCCCCTCGGACAGGGGGCATACAATGAGCAGTTCTTC
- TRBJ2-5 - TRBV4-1 CASSQAWQAQETQYF TGCGCCAGCAGCCAAGCGTGGCAGGCCCAAGAGACCCAGTACTTC
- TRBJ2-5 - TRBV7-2 CASSLTGYQETQYF TGTGCCAGCAGTCTTACAGGGTACCAAGAGACCCAGTACTTC
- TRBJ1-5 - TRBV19 CASSIDLAAGGRQPQHF TGTGCCAGTAGTATAGATCTCGCCGCGGGGGGCCGGCAGCCCCAGCATTTT
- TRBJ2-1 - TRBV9 CASSVGISSYNEQFF TGTGCCAGCAGCGTAGGCATTAGCTCCTACAATGAGCAGTTCTTC
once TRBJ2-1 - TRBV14 CASSTNYEQFF TGTGCCAGCAGCACTAACTATGAGCAGTTCTTC
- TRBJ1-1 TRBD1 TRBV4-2 CASSQDPQGGRQNTEAFF TGTGCCAGCAGCCAAGATCCCCAGGGGGGTAGACAAAACACTGAAGCTTTCTTT
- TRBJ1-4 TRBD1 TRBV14 CASSPRQGGGEKLFF TGTGCCAGCAGCCCCCGACAGGGTGGAGGTGAAAAACTGTTTTTT
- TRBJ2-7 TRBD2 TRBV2 CASRGPGGLYEQYF TGTGCCAGCAGGGGTCCGGGAGGCCTCTACGAGCAGTACTTC
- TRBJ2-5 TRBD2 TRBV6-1 CASSEQAGGQETQYF TGTGCCAGCAGTGAACAGGCGGGAGGGCAAGAGACCCAGTACTTC
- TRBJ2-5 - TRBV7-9 CASNTGRVGVAETQYF TGTGCCAGCAACACAGGGCGGGTAGGAGTCGCGGAGACCCAGTACTTC
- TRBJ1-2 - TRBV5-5 CASSLTGPREGYTF TGTGCCAGCAGCCTCACCGGGCCGAGGGAAGGCTACACCTTC
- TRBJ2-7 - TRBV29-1 CSVEVDRPYEQYF TGCAGCGTTGAAGTCGACAGGCCCTACGAGCAGTACTTC
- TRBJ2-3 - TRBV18 CASSPITDTQYF TGTGCCAGCTCACCTATCACAGATACGCAGTATTTT
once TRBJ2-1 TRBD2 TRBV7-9 CASTLLAGVSNEQFF TGTGCCAGCACCCTACTAGCGGGAGTTAGCAATGAGCAGTTCTTC
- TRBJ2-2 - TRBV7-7 CASSFETGELFF TGTGCCAGCAGCTTCGAGACCGGGGAGCTGTTTTTT
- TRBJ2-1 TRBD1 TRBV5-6 CATDRGSYNEQFF TGTGCCACGGACAGGGGATCCTACAATGAGCAGTTCTTC
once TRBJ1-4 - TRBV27 CASSQYRQSFGSNEKLFF TGTGCCAGCAGTCAGTACAGGCAGTCGTTTGGTTCTAATGAAAAACTGTTTTTT
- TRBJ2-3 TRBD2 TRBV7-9 CASSLATAGGSTDTQYF TGTGCCAGCAGCTTAGCCACAGCGGGAGGTAGCACAGATACGCAGTATTTT
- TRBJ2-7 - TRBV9 CASSVGAQAGVGEQYF TGTGCCAGCAGCGTAGGAGCCCAGGCCGGGGTTGGGGAGCAGTACTTC
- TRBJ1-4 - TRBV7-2 CASSLDQGGGEKLFF TGTGCCAGCAGCCTCGATCAGGGTGGTGGGGAAAAACTGTTTTTT
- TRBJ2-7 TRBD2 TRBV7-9 CSSSHSTGGREQYF TGTTCCAGCAGCCATAGTACGGGCGGGAGGGAGCAGTACTTC
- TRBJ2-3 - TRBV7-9 CASSLVRDTQYF TGTGCCAGCAGCTTAGTCCGAGATACGCAGTATTTT
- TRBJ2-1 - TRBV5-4 CASSVGGAGYNEQFF TGTGCCAGCAGTGTTGGGGGGGCGGGGTACAATGAGCAGTTCTTC
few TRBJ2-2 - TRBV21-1 CASSKDEAAYYANTGELFF TGTGCCAGCAGCAAAGATGAGGCGGCGTACTACGCGAACACCGGGGAGCTGTTTTTT
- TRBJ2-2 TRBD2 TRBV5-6 CASSLPLSGRRTGELFF TGTGCCAGCAGCTTGCCCCTTAGCGGGAGGCGCACCGGGGAGCTGTTTTTT
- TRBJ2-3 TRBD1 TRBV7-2 CASRQGGVDTQYF TGTGCCAGCAGACAGGGGGGCGTGGATACGCAGTATTTT
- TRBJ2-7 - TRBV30 CAWSVQRGGEQYF TGTGCCTGGAGTGTGCAAAGAGGGGGCGAGCAGTACTTC
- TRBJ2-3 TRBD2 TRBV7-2 CASSFNSGRAPDTQYF TGTGCCAGCAGCTTTAATAGCGGGAGGGCCCCAGATACGCAGTATTTT
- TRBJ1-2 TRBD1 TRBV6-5 CASSRQGAYGYTF TGTGCCAGCAGCCGACAGGGTGCCTATGGCTACACCTTC
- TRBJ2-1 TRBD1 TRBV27 CASSPTAGTGAGIQEQFF TGTGCCAGCAGTCCCACCGCCGGGACAGGGGCTGGTATTCAGGAGCAGTTCTTC
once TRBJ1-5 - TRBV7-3 CASSLVLGQPQHF TGTGCCAGCAGCTTAGTACTCGGTCAGCCCCAGCATTTT
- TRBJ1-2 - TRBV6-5 CASTRGLDGYTF TGTGCCAGCACCCGGGGTCTCGATGGCTACACCTTC
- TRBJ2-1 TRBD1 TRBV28 CASSFRTGGNEQFF TGTGCCAGCAGTTTCCGGACAGGGGGCAATGAGCAGTTCTTC
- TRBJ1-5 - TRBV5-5 CASSLNMGGRQPQHF TGTGCCAGCAGCTTGAATATGGGGGGACGTCAGCCCCAGCATTTT
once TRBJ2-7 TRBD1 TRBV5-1 CASSWGTVGAENYEQYF TGCGCCAGCAGCTGGGGGACAGTGGGCGCGGAAAACTACGAGCAGTACTTC
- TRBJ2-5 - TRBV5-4 CASSLFPPRASRETQYF TGTGCCAGCAGCTTGTTCCCTCCGAGGGCAAGCAGGGAGACCCAGTACTTC
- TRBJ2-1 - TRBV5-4 CASSRFRGSEGYNEQFF TGTGCCAGCAGCCGCTTCCGCGGGTCGGAGGGGTACAATGAGCAGTTCTTC
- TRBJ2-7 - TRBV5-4 CASSSTGIHSYEQYF TGTGCCAGCAGCTCTACAGGGATTCACTCCTACGAGCAGTACTTC
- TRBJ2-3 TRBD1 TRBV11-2 CASSLRQGPTQDTQYF TGTGCCAGCAGCTTAAGACAGGGGCCAACCCAAGATACGCAGTATTTT
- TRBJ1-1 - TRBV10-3 CAISESGLNTEAFF TGTGCCATCAGTGAGTCGGGCCTTAACACTGAAGCTTTCTTT
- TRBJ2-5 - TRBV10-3 CAISESRGRMGETQYF TGTGCCATCAGTGAGTCGAGGGGGAGAATGGGAGAGACCCAGTACTTC
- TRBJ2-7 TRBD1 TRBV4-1 CASSPQGFTGQGLHEQYF TGCGCCAGCAGCCCGCAGGGTTTTACGGGACAGGGGCTTCACGAGCAGTACTTC
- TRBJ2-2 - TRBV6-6 CASRVAGAPNTGELFF TGTGCCAGCAGGGTGGCAGGGGCCCCGAACACCGGGGAGCTGTTTTTT
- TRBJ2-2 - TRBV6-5 CASSYRDSNTGELFF TGTGCCAGCAGTTACAGGGACTCGAACACCGGGGAGCTGTTTTTT